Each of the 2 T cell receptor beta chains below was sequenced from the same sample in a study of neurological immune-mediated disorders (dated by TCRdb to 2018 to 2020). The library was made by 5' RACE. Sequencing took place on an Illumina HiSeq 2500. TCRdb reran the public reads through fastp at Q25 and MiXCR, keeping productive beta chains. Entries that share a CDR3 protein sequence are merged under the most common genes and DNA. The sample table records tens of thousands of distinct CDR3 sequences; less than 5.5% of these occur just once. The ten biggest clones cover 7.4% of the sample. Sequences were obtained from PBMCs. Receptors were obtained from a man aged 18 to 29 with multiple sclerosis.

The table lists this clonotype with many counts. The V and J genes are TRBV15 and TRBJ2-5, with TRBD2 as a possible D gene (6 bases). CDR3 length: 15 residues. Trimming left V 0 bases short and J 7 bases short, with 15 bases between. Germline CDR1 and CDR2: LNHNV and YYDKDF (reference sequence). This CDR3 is CATSRDRERVGTQYF. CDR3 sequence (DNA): TGTGCCACCAGCAGAGATCGGGAGCGGGTAGGGACCCAGTACTTC.

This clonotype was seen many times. CDR3 sequence (DNA): TGTGCCGGACCTCTGAACACTGAAGCTTTCTTT. Its translation is CAGPLNTEAFF. The chain has TRBV5-8 and TRBJ1-1; no firm D call. Between the trimmed V and J ends, which lost 10 bases and 0 bases, there was a span of 7 bases. This CDR3 spans 11 amino acids. In germline, CDR1 is SGHTS, CDR2 YDEGEE.